This T cell receptor (beta chain) appears in the sequencing data of a study of CD8+CD57+ T cells in acquired aplastic anemia (dated by TCRdb to the late 2010s). For the study in its entirety: Extracted DNA from sorted CD4+ and CD8+ cells averaged approximately 3 ug, ranging from roughly 0.17 to 27.4 ug. Mean read counts for healthy donor samples were around 10 million for CD4+ cells and 11.0 million for CD8+ cells. Overall study outcomes, separate from this receptor: No significant difference in CD8+ Simpson's diversity was found between patients and healthy controls (P=0.060). Around 27 CD8+ CDR3 sequences were found to be shared between patients and controls, but these sequences appeared to be highly expressed in patients and within the immunodominant clones of the patients.

TCR beta VDJ combination and CDR3 sequence profiling used genomic DNA as the template. An Illumina HiSeq 2000 was the platform used for TCR repertoire sequencing. Concerning the study's data processing: Repertoires were assessed using TRBV/TRBJ rearrangement plots, CDR3 size and DJ length profiles, and Simpson's diversity index. Whichever DNA sequence was most abundant in the deep sequencing data was defined as the immunodominant clone. CDR3 amino acid sequences were checked for sharing across subjects and were also compared against the VDJdb database and published repertoires. The raw public data were reprocessed by TCRdb itself: fastp quality trimming at Q25, MiXCR clonotype calling, in-frame beta chains only. CDR3 protein duplicates are merged, each entry listing the most common genes and DNA. TCRdb's processing, not the authors' own work, is the source of the V and J calls. Across this sample there are just over 400,000 distinct CDR3 sequences, with 60% to 80% seen only once. The ten largest clones add up to 3.5% to 4.5% of the sample.

TCR repertoires of sorted CD4+ and CD8+ blood T cells from severe aplastic anemia patients and healthy subjects were deep-sequenced in the study. Ficoll-Paque density gradient centrifugation was used to isolate peripheral blood mononuclear cells. Before DNA was extracted, CD4+ and CD8+ T cells were sorted using either FACS or magnetic beads. Reading the germline V gene (reference sequence) gives CDR1 WNHNN and CDR2 SYGVQD. From the cysteine up to the phenylalanine, the CDR3 has a length of 14 residues. Only the CDR3 portion is preserved as DNA: 42 bases, with reading frame beginning at the first base. Concerning this clonotype itself: Which antigen it targets is not known. One end of the junction is discordant with germline, which a read error may explain.

The sequencing sample was made of sorted CD4+, CD8+, or CD8+CD57+ T cells (not recorded which) from PBMCs. The chain uses TRBV10-1 and TRBJ1-2; a confident D gene designation cannot be given. The clonotype was recovered from a human donor in good health, serving as a control. The CDR3 region reads CASSEHNSSYAINF. The nucleotide sequence reads as follows: TGCGCCAGCAGTGAGCACAACTCGAGCTATGCCATAAACTTC.